The source of this TCR beta chain is a study of T cell responses to AZD1222 COVID-19 vaccine. Germline V gene lookup returns CDR1 MGHRA and CDR2 YSYEKL. V lost 5 bases, J lost 4 bases, and 12 bases lay in between. This CDR3 is built from 13 residues. The table came from immunoSEQ multiplex PCR; TCRdb's copy has only in-frame clones and leaves some out. The table records about 140,000 clones, 80% to 90% of them present only once. This specimen was peripheral blood, taken on day 0 of AZD1222 vaccination. The TCR originated in an adult in good health. The chain combines TRBV4-1 with TRBJ2-7; D is perhaps TRBD2 (6 bases). The CDR3: CASSLAAGYEQYF. CDR3 in DNA: TGCGCCAGCAGCTTAGCGGCAGGATACGAGCAGTACTTC.